This is a list of T cell receptor beta chains from one sample in a study of T cells after yellow fever vaccination. TCRdb redid the calling of the 5' RACE reads with MiXCR, one entry per CDR3 protein. This repertoire shows 110,000 to 150,000 distinct CDR3 sequences, 5% to 8% found once; its top ten account for approximately 0.61%. Sequenced here: CD4+ T cells sorted from PBMCs, sampled 10 days after the yellow fever booster vaccination. All receptors derive from a man aged 25 to 45 who received the YFV17D yellow fever vaccine. The CDR3 runs from the conserved cysteine through the conserved F or W. D genes are given only for firm matches. Clone size is stated in some rows and not others, as once, few, many or a class when expanded.

TRBV12-3/TRBV12-4,15,TRBJ2-3,.,many,TGTGCCAGCAGTCCCGGGCGATTACTAGCAGATACGCAGTATTTT,CASSPGRLLADTQYF
TRBV7-2,14,TRBJ2-5,.,many,TGTGCCAGCAGCCCCTTGGGTGGGGTCGAGACCCAGTACTTC,CASSPLGGVETQYF
TRBV7-9,16,TRBJ2-7,.,few,TGTGCCAGCAGCCCCCCCCCCGGGACAAGGAGCTACGAGCAGTACTTC,CASSPPPGTRSYEQYF
TRBV11-2,12,TRBJ2-7,.,many,TGTGCCAGCAGCTTAAGGGGTTACGAGCAGTACTTC,CASSLRGYEQYF
TRBV29-1,15,TRBJ2-1,.,many,TGCAGCGTTGAAGATCCGCGGAGCTCCTACAATGAGCAGTTCTTC,CSVEDPRSSYNEQFF
TRBV28,13,TRBJ2-3,.,.,TGTGCCAGCAGTCCCCCGGGCCCTACGGCTGAGTATTTT,CASSPPGPTAEYF
TRBV20-1,14,TRBJ2-1,TRBD2,many,TGCAGTGCCCAAGCGGGAGGGCCTGATGCTGAGCAGTTCTTC,CSAQAGGPDAEQFF
TRBV15,16,TRBJ2-5,TRBD2,many,TGTGCCACCAGCAGAGATAGGCGGGAGGGCCAAGAGACCCAGTACTTC,CATSRDRREGQETQYF
TRBV11-2,16,TRBJ2-5,TRBD2,many,TGTGCCAGCAGACCGATATTGGGAGGGTTCCAAGAGACCCAGTACTTC,CASRPILGGFQETQYF
TRBV20-1,12,TRBJ2-3,.,many,TGCAGTGCTCCCCCGGAGACAGATACGCAGTATTTT,CSAPPETDTQYF
TRBV20-1,14,TRBJ2-3,.,many,TGCAGTGCTAGAGATGCAGGAGGCTCAGATACGCAGTATTTT,CSARDAGGSDTQYF
TRBV20-1,16,TRBJ2-7,TRBD2,many,TGCAGTGCTAGAGGGGGACTAGCGGGAGTGTACCACGAGCAGTACTTC,CSARGGLAGVYHEQYF
TRBV10-1,19,TRBJ2-6,.,many,TGCGCCAGCATTCATCAGACCGACCCCCCGGTCTCTGGGGCCAACGTCCTGACTTTC,CASIHQTDPPVSGANVLTF
TRBV5-1,17,TRBJ1-2,.,few,TGCGCCAGCAGCTTGGTTACGGGGACCTTCGGTGGGGACGGCTACACCTTC,CASSLVTGTFGGDGYTF
TRBV29-1,13,TRBJ2-5,.,many,TGCAGCGGTCGAGGAGGGAAGGGGGAGACCCAGTACTTC,CSGRGGKGETQYF
TRBV12-3/TRBV12-4,12,TRBJ2-7,.,many,TGTGCCAGCAAAAGGGGCGGCTACGAGCAGTACTTC,CASKRGGYEQYF
TRBV27,16,TRBJ2-1,TRBD2,many,TGTGCCAGCAGTTTAACCCTAGCGGGAGTAGTCAATGAGCAGTTCTTC,CASSLTLAGVVNEQFF
TRBV3-1,16,TRBJ2-7,.,many,TGTGCCAGCAGCTCTAAACATACAGGGAGCTCCTACGAGCAGTACTTC,CASSSKHTGSSYEQYF
TRBV7-9,16,TRBJ2-1,TRBD2,.,TGTGCCAGCAGCTTCCCGCCGGGACTAAGAGGCAATGAGCAGTTCTTC,CASSFPPGLRGNEQFF
TRBV6-5,14,TRBJ2-7,TRBD1,many,TGTGCCAGCAGTCTGACAGGGGCGGTCTACGAGCAGTACTTC,CASSLTGAVYEQYF
TRBV5-6,15,TRBJ2-3,.,many,TGTGCCAGCAGCTTGGACACCGGGGGCACAGATACGCAGTATTTT,CASSLDTGGTDTQYF
TRBV5-1,15,TRBJ2-3,TRBD2,many,TGCGCCAGCAGCTTGGGGTCTAGCGGAGCAGATACGCAGTATTTT,CASSLGSSGADTQYF
TRBV27,15,TRBJ1-4,.,many,TGTGCCAGCAGTTTCACGACGGACTATAATGAAAAACTGTTTTTT,CASSFTTDYNEKLFF
TRBV19,12,TRBJ2-1,.,many,TGTGCCACAACGGGGGGCTCGAACGAGCAGTTCTTC,CATTGGSNEQFF
TRBV12-3/TRBV12-4,14,TRBJ1-5,.,.,TGTGCCAGCAGTTTTAGGGGCACCAGTATGCCCCAGCATTTT,CASSFRGTSMPQHF
TRBV11-3,13,TRBJ1-6,TRBD1,many,TGTGCCAGCAGCCGGGACAGCAATTCACCCCTCCACTTT,CASSRDSNSPLHF
TRBV7-8,16,TRBJ2-5,.,many,TGTGCCAGCAGCTTAGCGCAAAATGTGGGGTTGGAGACCCAGTACTTC,CASSLAQNVGLETQYF
TRBV12-3/TRBV12-4,17,TRBJ1-5,TRBD1,few,TGTGCCAGCAGCCACAAGGGACAGCTAAATAGCAATCAGCCCCAGCATTTT,CASSHKGQLNSNQPQHF
TRBV20-1,15,TRBJ2-3,TRBD2,few,TGCAGTGCTAGTAATCCGGCGGGAGTCCCAGATACGCAGTATTTT,CSASNPAGVPDTQYF
TRBV20-1,19,TRBJ2-3,TRBD2,.,TGCAGTGCTAGAGCACTGGGACTAGCGGGCACCTATAACACAGATACGCAGTATTTT,CSARALGLAGTYNTDTQYF
TRBV13,13,TRBJ2-5,.,many,TGTGCCAGCAGCCGAGGGTCCCAGAGAACCCAGTACTTC,CASSRGSQRTQYF
TRBV4-3,19,TRBJ2-6,TRBD2,many,TGCGCCAGCAGCCAAGACGGCCCGGGACTAATCGCTGGGGCCAACGTCCTGACTTTC,CASSQDGPGLIAGANVLTF
TRBV28,14,TRBJ2-7,.,.,TGTGCCAGCAGTTCCACCGGGACGGCCTACGAGCAGTACTTC,CASSSTGTAYEQYF
TRBV2,13,TRBJ2-2,.,many,TGTGCCAGCAGTGAACAGGGTGTCGGGGAGCTGTTTTTT,CASSEQGVGELFF